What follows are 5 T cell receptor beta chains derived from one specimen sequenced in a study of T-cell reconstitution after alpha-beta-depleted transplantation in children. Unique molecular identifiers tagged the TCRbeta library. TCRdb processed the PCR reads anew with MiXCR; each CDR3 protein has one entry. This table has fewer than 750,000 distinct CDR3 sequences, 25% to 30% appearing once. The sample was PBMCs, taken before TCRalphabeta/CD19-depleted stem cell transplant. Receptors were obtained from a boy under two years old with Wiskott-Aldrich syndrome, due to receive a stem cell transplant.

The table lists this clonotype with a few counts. DNA of the CDR3: TGTGCCAGCAGCTTGAGGGGGACTAGCGGGAGTACCTACGAGCAGTACTTC. It codes for CASSLRGTSGSTYEQYF. The chain uses TRBV11-1 and TRBJ2-7; 14 bases line up with TRBD2. After removal of 3 bases from V and 2 bases from J, the junction contained 6 bases not matched to a gene. Germline-derived CDR1 and CDR2 are SGHAT and FQDESV (reference sequence). This CDR3 comprises 17 residues.

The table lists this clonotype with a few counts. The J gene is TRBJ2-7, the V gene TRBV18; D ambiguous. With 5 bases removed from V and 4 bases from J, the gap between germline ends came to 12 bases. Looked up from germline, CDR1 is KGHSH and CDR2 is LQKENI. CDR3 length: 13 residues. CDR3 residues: CASSSELPYEQYF. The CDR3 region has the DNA TGTGCCAGCTCAAGCGAACTTCCGTACGAGCAGTACTTC. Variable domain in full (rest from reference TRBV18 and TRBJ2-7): NAGVMQNPRHLVRRRGQEARLRCSPMKGHSHVYWYRQLPEEGLKFMVYLQKENIIDESGMPKERFSAEFPKEGPSILRIQQVVRGDSAAYFCASSSELPYEQYFGPGTRLTVT.

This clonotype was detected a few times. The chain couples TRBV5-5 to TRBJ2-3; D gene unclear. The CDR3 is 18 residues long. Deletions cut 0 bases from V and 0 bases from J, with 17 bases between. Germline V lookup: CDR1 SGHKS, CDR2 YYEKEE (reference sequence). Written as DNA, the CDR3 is TGTGCCAGCAGCTTGGTTGTATTTCGGCTACCTAGCACAGATACGCAGTATTTT. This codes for CASSLVVFRLPSTDTQYF.

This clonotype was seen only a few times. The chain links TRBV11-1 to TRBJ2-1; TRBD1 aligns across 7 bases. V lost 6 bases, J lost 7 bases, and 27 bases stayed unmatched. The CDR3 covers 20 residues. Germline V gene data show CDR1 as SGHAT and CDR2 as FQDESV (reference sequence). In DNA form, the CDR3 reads TGTGCCAGCAGTCCCGAAATCCGGGACAGACGACTCCGGGGTAAGAATGAGCAGTTCTTC. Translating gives CASSPEIRDRRLRGKNEQFF.

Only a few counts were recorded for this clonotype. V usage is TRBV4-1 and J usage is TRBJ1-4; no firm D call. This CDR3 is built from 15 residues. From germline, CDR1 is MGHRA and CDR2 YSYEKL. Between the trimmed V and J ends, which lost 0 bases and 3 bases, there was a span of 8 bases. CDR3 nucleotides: TGCGCCAGCAGCCAAGATGGCCGGTCTAATGAAAAACTGTTTTTT. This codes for CASSQDGRSNEKLFF.